This TCR beta chain was observed in a study of T cell responses to AZD1222 COVID-19 vaccine. Study-level results: Spike-specific TCR repertoires showed rising breadth and depth after two AZD1222 doses. Close to half of all spike-specific TCRs reportedly target regions of the variants that are unmutated.

The data were produced by immunoSEQ multiplex PCR, yet TCRdb's version contains in-frame clones alone and is incomplete. This sample carries some 160,000 clones, approximately 92% of them seen once, and the ten largest clones take 1.6%. Details on this clone: Its antigen is unidentified.

The receptor's source is an adult in good health. Sequenced material: peripheral blood, taken on day 0 of AZD1222 vaccination.

The CDR3 sequence is CASSQRGDTTEAFF. CDR3 sequence (DNA): TGCGCCAGCAGTCAAAGAGGGGACACCACTGAAGCTTTCTTT. This chain connects TRBV4-1 to TRBJ1-1, with D tentatively TRBD1 (6 bases). Germline CDR1 and CDR2: MGHRA and YSYEKL. There are 14 residues in the CDR3. V dropped 6 bases and J dropped 4 bases, with 15 bases sitting between them.